This T cell receptor beta chain came from a study of beta chain features in type 1 diabetes. Broader study findings: Type 1 diabetes patients showed fewer insertions and more deletions at VDJ junctions.

This CDR3 is 13 amino acids long. Germline V gives CDR1 MNHEY, CDR2 SVGAGI. Trimming took 5 bases from V and 7 from J; bases not matched to a gene: 4. Comments on this clone: Its target is not known.

CD45RO/CCR7/CD25/CD127/CD95/CD27 sorting isolated CD4+ naive, central memory, regulatory and stem cell-like memory cells. Reverse transcription of all isolated RNA meant that expressed TCRB transcripts were sequenced. Approximately 3.9 million reads per sample were averaged for naive, central memory and regulatory samples. Clones were read by immunoSEQ multiplex PCR, and TCRdb kept only the in-frame ones, dropping some. The table lists about 340,000 clones, 7% to 9% of them singletons. This chain uses TRBV6-5 with TRBJ2-1; 8 bases align to TRBD2. The sample taken for sequencing was central memory CD4+ T cells from blood. The TCR comes from a woman aged 18-35 years in good health. DNA for the CDR3: TGTGCCAGCAGTGGAAGCGGGAGAAATGAGCAGTTCTTC. Its protein is CASSGSGRNEQFF.